This T cell receptor (beta chain) was documented in a study of siplizumab effects on memory and regulatory T cells. Study-wide findings and caveats: Under siplizumab, an average around 66% of mappable alloreactive CD4+ clones were Treg-derived, compared with 25% to 30% in controls. A minor fraction of alloreactive clones, and no more, mapped to unstimulated subsets.

For this clone: Its antigen is unidentified.

Profiling relied on immunoSEQ multiplex PCR, and the TCRdb table lists in-frame clones only, not all of them. The profile shows tens of thousands of clones, around 98% of them singletons. The source of this sequence is a human donor in good health. Source material: naive CD8+ T cells sorted from blood.

The CDR3 region has the DNA TGTGCCAGCACTCAATGGGGCGGGAATTCAGATACGCAGTATTTT. Translating gives CASTQWGGNSDTQYF. The V call is TRBV9, the J call TRBJ2-3; TRBD2 might be the D (6 bases). Germline V gene lookup returns CDR1 SGDLS and CDR2 YYNGEE. This CDR3 is 15 amino acids long. Trimming shortened V by 6 bases and J by 4 bases, and 18 bases separated the two germline ends. Filled out from reference TRBV9 and TRBJ2-3, the complete variable domain reads DSGVTQTPKHLITATGQRVTLRCSPRSGDLSVYWYQQSLDQGLQFLIQYYNGEERAKGNILERFSAQQFPDLHSELNLSSLELGDSALYFCASTQWGGNSDTQYFGPGTRLTVL.